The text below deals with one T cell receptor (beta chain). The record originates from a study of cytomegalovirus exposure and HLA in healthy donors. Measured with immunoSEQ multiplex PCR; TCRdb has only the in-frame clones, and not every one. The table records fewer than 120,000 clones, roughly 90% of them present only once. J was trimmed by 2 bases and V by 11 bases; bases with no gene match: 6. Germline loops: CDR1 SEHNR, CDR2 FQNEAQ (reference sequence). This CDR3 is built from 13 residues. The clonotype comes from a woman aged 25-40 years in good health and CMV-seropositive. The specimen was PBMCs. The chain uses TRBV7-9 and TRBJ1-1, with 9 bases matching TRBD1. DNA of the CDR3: TGTGCCTCGGGACAGGGCGATAACACTGAAGCTTTCTTT. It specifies CASGQGDNTEAFF.